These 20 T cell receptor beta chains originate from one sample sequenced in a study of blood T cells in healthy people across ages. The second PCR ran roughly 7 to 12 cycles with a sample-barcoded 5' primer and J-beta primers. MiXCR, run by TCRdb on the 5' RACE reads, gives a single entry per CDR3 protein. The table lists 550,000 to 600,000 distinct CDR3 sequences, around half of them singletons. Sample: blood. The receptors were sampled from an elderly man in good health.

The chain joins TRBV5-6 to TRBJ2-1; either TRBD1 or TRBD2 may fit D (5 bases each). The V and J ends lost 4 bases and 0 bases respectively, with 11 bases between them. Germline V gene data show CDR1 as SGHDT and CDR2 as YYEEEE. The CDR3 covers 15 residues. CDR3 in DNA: TGTGCCAGCAGCCCACGGGACGTCTCCTACAATGAGCAGTTCTTC. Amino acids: CASSPRDVSYNEQFF.

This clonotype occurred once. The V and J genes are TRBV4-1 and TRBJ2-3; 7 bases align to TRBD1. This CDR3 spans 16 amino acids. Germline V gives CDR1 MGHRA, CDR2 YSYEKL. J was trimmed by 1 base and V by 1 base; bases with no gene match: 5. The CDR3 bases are TGCGCCAGCAGCCAAGTTAAGGGGGCGCGCACAGATACGCAGTATTTT. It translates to CASSQVKGARTDTQYF.

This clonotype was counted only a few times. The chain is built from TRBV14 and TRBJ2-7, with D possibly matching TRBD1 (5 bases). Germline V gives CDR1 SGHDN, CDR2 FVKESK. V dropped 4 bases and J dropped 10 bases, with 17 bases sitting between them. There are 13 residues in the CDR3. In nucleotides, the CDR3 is TGTGCCAGCAGCCCGGACATTAGGGAAACCCAGTACTTC. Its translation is CASSPDIRETQYF.

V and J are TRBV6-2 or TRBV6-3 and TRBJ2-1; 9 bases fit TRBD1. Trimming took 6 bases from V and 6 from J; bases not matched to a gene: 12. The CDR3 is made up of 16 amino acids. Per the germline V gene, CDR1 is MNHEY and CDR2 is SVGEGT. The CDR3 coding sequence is TGTGCCAGCAGCCCTCCCCCTGGACAGGGGAGCAATGAGCAGTTCTTC. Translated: CASSPPPGQGSNEQFF.

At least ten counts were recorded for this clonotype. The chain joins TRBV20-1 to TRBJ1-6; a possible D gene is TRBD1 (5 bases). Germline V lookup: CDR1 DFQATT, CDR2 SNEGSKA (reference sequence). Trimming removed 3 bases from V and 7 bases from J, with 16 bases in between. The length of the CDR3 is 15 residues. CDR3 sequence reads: CSARRLDSRNSPLHF. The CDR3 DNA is TGCAGTGCTAGGAGACTTGACAGTAGGAATTCACCCCTCCACTTT.

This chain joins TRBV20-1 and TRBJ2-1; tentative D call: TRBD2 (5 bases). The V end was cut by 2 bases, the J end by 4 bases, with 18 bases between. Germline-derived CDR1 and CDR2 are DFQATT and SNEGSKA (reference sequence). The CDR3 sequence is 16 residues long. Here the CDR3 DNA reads TGCAGTGCTAGATTATGGGAGCGAGTGACTTACAATGAGCAGTTCTTC. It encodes CSARLWERVTYNEQFF.

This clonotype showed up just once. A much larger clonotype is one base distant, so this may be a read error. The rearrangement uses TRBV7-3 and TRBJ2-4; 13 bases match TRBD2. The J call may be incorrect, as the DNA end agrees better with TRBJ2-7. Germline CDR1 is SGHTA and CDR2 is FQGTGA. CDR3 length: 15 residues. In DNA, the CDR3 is TGTGCCAGCAGCTCGAGGACTAGCGGGAGCGACGAGCAGTACTTC. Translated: CASSSRTSGSDEQYF.

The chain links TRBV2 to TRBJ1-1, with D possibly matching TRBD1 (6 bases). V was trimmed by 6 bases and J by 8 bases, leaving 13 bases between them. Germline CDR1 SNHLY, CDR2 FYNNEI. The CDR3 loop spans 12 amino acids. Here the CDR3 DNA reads TGTGCCAGCAGGACCACAGGGACCGAAGCTTTCTTT. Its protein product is CASRTTGTEAFF.

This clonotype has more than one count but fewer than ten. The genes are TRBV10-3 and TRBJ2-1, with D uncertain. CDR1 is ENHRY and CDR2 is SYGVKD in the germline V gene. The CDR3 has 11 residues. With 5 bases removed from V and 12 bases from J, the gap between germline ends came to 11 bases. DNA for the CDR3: TGTGCCATCAGTTCGCCCGCTGGGCAGTTCTTC. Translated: CAISSPAGQFF.

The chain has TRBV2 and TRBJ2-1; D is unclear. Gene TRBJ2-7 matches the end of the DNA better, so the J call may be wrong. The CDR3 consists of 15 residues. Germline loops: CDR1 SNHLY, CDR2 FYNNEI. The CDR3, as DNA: TGTGCCAGCAGTGAAATTAGCAACTCCTACAATGAGCAGTACTTC. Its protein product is CASSEISNSYNEQYF.

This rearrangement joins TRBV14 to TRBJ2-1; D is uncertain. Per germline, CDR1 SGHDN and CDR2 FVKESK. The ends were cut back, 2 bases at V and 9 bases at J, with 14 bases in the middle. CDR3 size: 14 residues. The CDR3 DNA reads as TGTGCCAGCAGCCAACCCGGCCGAGGAGCTGAGCAGTTCTTC. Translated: CASSQPGRGAEQFF.

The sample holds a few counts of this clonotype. The CDR3 DNA sequence: TGCAGTGCCCTCAGGGGGCCTAAGGGCGGCTACACCTTC. Translating it yields CSALRGPKGGYTF. The chain uses TRBV20-1 and TRBJ1-2; 8 nucleotides match TRBD1. The CDR3 sequence is 13 residues long. Germline V gives CDR1 DFQATT, CDR2 SNEGSKA (reference sequence). V shed 6 bases and J 8 bases; nucleotides not matched to a gene: 11.

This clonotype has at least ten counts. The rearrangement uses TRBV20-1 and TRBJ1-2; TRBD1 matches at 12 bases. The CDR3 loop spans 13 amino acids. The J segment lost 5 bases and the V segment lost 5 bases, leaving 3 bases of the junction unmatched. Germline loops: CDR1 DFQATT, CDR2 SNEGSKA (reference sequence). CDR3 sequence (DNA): TGCAGTGCTGGGACAGGGGGCGGGTATGGCTACACCTTC. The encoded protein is CSAGTGGGYGYTF.

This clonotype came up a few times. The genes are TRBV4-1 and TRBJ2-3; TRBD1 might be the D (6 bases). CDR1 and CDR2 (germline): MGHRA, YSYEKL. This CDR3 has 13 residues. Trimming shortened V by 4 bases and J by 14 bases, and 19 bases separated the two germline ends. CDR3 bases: TGCGCCAGCAGCCTCTTCCCGGACAGCTTTCCGTATTTT. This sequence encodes CASSLFPDSFPYF.

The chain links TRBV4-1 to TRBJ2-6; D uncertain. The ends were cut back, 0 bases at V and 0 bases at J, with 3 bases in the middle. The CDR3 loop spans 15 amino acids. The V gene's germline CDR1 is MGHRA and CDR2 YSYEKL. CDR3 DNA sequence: TGCGCCAGCAGCCAAGAAAACTCTGGGGCCAACGTCCTGACTTTC. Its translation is CASSQENSGANVLTF.

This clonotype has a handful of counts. This CDR3 reads CAWSGDSYGYTF. CDR3 coding DNA: TGTGCCTGGAGTGGGGACAGCTATGGCTACACCTTC. The rearrangement links TRBV30 to TRBJ1-2; TRBD1 matches 7 bases. Germline trimming cut 1 base from V and 4 bases from J; bases unmatched to any gene: 0. Germline values: CDR1 GTSNPN, CDR2 SVGIG (reference sequence). The CDR3 has 12 amino acids. The whole variable domain, remainder taken from reference TRBV30 and TRBJ1-2, is SQTIHQWPATLVQPVGSPLSLECTVEGTSNPNLYWYRQAAGRGLQLLFYSVGIGQISSEVPQNLSASRPQDRQFILSSKKLLLSDSGFYLCAWSGDSYGYTFGSGTRLTVV.

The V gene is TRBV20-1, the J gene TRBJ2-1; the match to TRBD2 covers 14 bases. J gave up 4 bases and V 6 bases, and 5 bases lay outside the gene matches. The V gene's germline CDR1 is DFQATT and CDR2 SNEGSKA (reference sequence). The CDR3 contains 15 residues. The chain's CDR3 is CSATGTSGSYNEQFF. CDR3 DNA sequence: TGCAGTGCGACGGGGACTAGCGGGAGTTACAATGAGCAGTTCTTC.

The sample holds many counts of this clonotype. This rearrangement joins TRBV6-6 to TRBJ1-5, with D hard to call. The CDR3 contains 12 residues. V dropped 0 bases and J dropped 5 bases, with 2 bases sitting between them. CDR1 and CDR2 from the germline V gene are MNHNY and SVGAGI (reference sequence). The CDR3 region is CASSYSDQPQHF. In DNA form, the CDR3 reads TGTGCCAGCAGTTACTCGGATCAGCCCCAGCATTTT.

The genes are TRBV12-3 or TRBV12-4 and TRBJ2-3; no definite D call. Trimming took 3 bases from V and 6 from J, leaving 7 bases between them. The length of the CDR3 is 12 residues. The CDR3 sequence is CASSFGFDTQYF. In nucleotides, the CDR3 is TGTGCCAGCAGTTTCGGTTTTGATACGCAGTATTTT.

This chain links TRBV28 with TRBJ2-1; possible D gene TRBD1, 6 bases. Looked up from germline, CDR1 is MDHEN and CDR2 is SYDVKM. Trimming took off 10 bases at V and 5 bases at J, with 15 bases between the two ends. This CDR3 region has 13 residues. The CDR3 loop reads CAISGTPDNEQFF. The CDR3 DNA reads TGTGCCATCTCCGGGACACCGGACAATGAGCAGTTCTTC. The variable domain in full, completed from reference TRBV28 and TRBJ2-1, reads DVKVTQSSRYLVKRTGEKVFLECVQDMDHENMFWYRQDPGLGLRLIYFSYDVKMKEKGDIPEGYSVSREKKERFSLILESASTNQTSMYLCAISGTPDNEQFFGPGTRLTVL.